The source of this TCR beta chain is a study of OX40 agonist ivuxolimab in advanced cancers. Produced via immunoSEQ multiplex PCR; TCRdb's table is partial and in-frame only. The sample has fewer than 100,000 clones, approximately 80% seen once. Systemic immunosuppression or a history of autoimmune disease excluded patients. Samples were taken at baseline and on day 1 of cycles 4 and 7. The study, taken as a whole, reports: The mean number of expanded clones was higher in CD8+ T cells than in CD4+. In the 0.1 to 3.0 mg/kg range, CD4+ and CD8+ blood T cells had expanded clonally by week 6.

Worth noting for this clone: Its antigen is as yet unknown.

The sequence was collected from an adult with an advanced solid tumor such as melanoma, head and neck, liver or kidney cancer. The specimen was CD4+ or CD8+ T cells sorted from blood, collected in a trial of the OX40 agonist ivuxolimab.

The CDR3 reads CASSYGPGQGTEAFF. As DNA, the CDR3 is TGCGCCAGCAGTTACGGACCGGGACAGGGCACTGAAGCTTTCTTT. The rearrangement links TRBV5-1 to TRBJ1-1; 9 bases fit TRBD1. V lost 5 bases and J lost 4; bases outside the gene matches: 9. This CDR3 is 15 amino acids long. Germline V gene lookup returns CDR1 SGHRS and CDR2 YFSETQ.